These 5 T cell receptor beta chains share one sample of origin, sequenced in a study of tumor-infiltrating lymphocytes in localized non-small cell lung cancer (dated by TCRdb to about 2021). Library preparation employed the immunoSEQ multiplex PCR assay. Not all clones reach the TCRdb copy of this immuneACCESS table, which keeps in-frame sequences only. Checked studies attribute under half of the gap to unresolved V genes and leave the rest unexplained. The sample has 9,200 or so clones on record, almost 85% of them singletons. The biggest ten clones account for around 6.9% of the sample. Sequenced sample: uninvolved lung tissue not adjacent to the tumor. These receptors all come from a human donor with non-small cell lung cancer.

This chain links TRBV7-9 with TRBJ2-3; 7 nucleotides line up with TRBD2. Trimming at V came to 5 bases and at J to 6 bases, leaving 20 bases not matched to a gene. The CDR3 consists of 18 residues. CDR1 SEHNR and CDR2 FQNEAQ come from the germline V gene (reference sequence). This CDR3 reads CASSTFTPGREIWDTQYF. The CDR3 region has the DNA TGTGCCAGCAGCACCTTCACACCGGGGCGGGAGATTTGGGATACGCAGTATTTT. Full variable domain (remainder filled in from reference TRBV7-9 and TRBJ2-3): DTGVSQNPRHKITKRGQNVTFRCDPISEHNRLYWYRQTLGQGPEFLTYFQNEAQLEKSRLLSDRFSAERPKGSFSTLEIQRTEQGDSAMYLCASSTFTPGREIWDTQYFGPGTRLTVL.

The rearrangement links TRBV7-6 to TRBJ1-2; D ambiguous. Germline CDR1 and CDR2: SGHVS and FNYEAQ. The ends were cut back, 1 base at V and 6 bases at J, with 12 bases in the middle. The CDR3 has 14 residues. CDR3 nucleotide sequence: TGTGCCAGCAGCTTAGGGCCCGGCACTGATGGCTACACCTTC. Protein product: CASSLGPGTDGYTF. Based on the CDR3 plus reference TRBV7-6 and TRBJ1-2, the full variable domain is GAGVSQSPRYKVTKRGQDVALRCDPISGHVSLYWYRQALGQGPEFLTYFNYEAQQDKSGLPNDRFSAERPEGSISTLTIQRTEQRDSAMYRCASSLGPGTDGYTFGSGTRLTVV.

The J gene is TRBJ2-7, the V gene TRBV6-5; the D is unclear. The V gene's germline CDR1 is MNHEY and CDR2 SVGAGI. V shed 0 bases and J shed 3 bases, with 9 bases lying between them. This CDR3 is built from 14 residues. CDR3 DNA: TGTGCCAGCAGTTACTCGTCCCACGGCTACGAGCAGTACTTC. It yields the protein CASSYSSHGYEQYF.

The chain couples TRBV30 to TRBJ1-4; no firm D call. The V gene lost 0 bases and the J gene lost 8 bases, with 7 bases spanning the gap. CDR1 is GTSNPN and CDR2 is SVGIG in the germline V gene (reference sequence). This CDR3 has 12 residues. CDR3 amino acids: CAWSVRQEKLFF. The CDR3 nucleotides read TGTGCCTGGAGTGTACGGCAGGAAAAACTGTTTTTT.

This clone was seen just once. This chain uses TRBV2 with TRBJ1-5; perhaps TRBD1 as D (5 bases). CDR1 and CDR2 from the germline V gene are SNHLY and FYNNEI. Trimming cost V 6 bases and J 5 bases, with 11 bases left between them. The CDR3 is 13 amino acids. CDR3 region: CASRAWGDQPQHF. The CDR3 DNA reads TGTGCCAGCAGGGCTTGGGGGGATCAGCCCCAGCATTTT. Full variable domain (remainder filled in from reference TRBV2 and TRBJ1-5): EPEVTQTPSHQVTQMGQEVILRCVPISNHLYFYWYRQILGQKVEFLVSFYNNEISEKSEIFDDQFSVERPDGSNFTLKIRSTKLEDSAMYFCASRAWGDQPQHFGDGTRLSIL.